A selection of T cell receptor beta chains follows, all from one sample in a study of OX40 agonist ivuxolimab in advanced cancers. Data came from immunoSEQ multiplex PCR; TCRdb stores just in-frame clones and leaves some out. The sample records around 95,000 clones, 89% being singletons. The material sequenced was CD4+ or CD8+ T cells sorted from blood, taken in a trial of the OX40 agonist ivuxolimab. These receptors originate from an adult with an advanced solid tumor such as melanoma, head and neck, liver or kidney cancer. CDR3s include the opening cysteine and the closing phenylalanine or tryptophan. Fields, in order: D gene, V gene, clone size, J gene, CDR3 DNA, CDR3 protein. The D gene is left open where the match is weak. Expanded clones are given a class, and other clones once, few, many or no size at all.

D gene: TRBD1
V gene: TRBV4-2
clone size: -
J gene: TRBJ2-2
CDR3 DNA: TGTGCCAGCAGCCAAGAATCAACAGGGGGCCGTTCCGGGGAGCTGTTTTTT
CDR3 protein: CASSQESTGGRSGELFF

D gene: -
V gene: TRBV28
clone size: -
J gene: TRBJ2-2
CDR3 DNA: TGTGCCAGCAGTTTAATTTCTAACATCGTGAACACCGGGGAGCTGTTTTTT
CDR3 protein: CASSLISNIVNTGELFF

D gene: TRBD1
V gene: TRBV30
clone size: -
J gene: TRBJ1-1
CDR3 DNA: TGTGCCTCTATCCCAGGGGGGAAGAACACTGAAGCTTTCTTT
CDR3 protein: CASIPGGKNTEAFF

D gene: TRBD2
V gene: TRBV27
clone size: -
J gene: TRBJ2-1
CDR3 DNA: TGTGCCAGCAGTCTACTGGCGGGGGGGCGCAATGAGCAGTTCTTC
CDR3 protein: CASSLLAGGRNEQFF

D gene: -
V gene: TRBV6-6
clone size: -
J gene: TRBJ2-7
CDR3 DNA: TGTGCCAGCAAACTTCCCCAGGAGGACGAGCAGTACTTC
CDR3 protein: CASKLPQEDEQYF

D gene: -
V gene: TRBV19
clone size: -
J gene: TRBJ2-7
CDR3 DNA: TGTGCCAGTAGTATATCTAAGGACGAGCAGTACTTC
CDR3 protein: CASSISKDEQYF

D gene: TRBD2
V gene: TRBV11-2
clone size: -
J gene: TRBJ2-1
CDR3 DNA: TGTGCCAGCAGATCCTCCTCGGGGGGGCTCTACAATGAGCAGTTCTTC
CDR3 protein: CASRSSSGGLYNEQFF

D gene: -
V gene: TRBV29-1
clone size: -
J gene: TRBJ2-7
CDR3 DNA: TGCAGCGTGGGGACAATTTTTACCTACGAGCAGTACTTC
CDR3 protein: CSVGTIFTYEQYF

D gene: TRBD1
V gene: TRBV4-1
clone size: -
J gene: TRBJ1-2
CDR3 DNA: TGCGCCAGCAGCCAAGAAGGACAGGGTGGTGGCTACACCTTC
CDR3 protein: CASSQEGQGGGYTF

D gene: -
V gene: TRBV6-5
clone size: -
J gene: TRBJ1-6
CDR3 DNA: TGTGCCAGCAGTTACAAGGGGTTAGCTTCACCCCTCCACTTT
CDR3 protein: CASSYKGLASPLHF

D gene: TRBD2
V gene: TRBV5-1
clone size: few
J gene: TRBJ2-7
CDR3 DNA: TGCGCCAGCAGCTTCACTAGCGGGAGCGGCGAGCAGTACTTC
CDR3 protein: CASSFTSGSGEQYF

D gene: -
V gene: TRBV7-9
clone size: -
J gene: TRBJ2-7
CDR3 DNA: TGTGCCAGCAACGGGAACTCCTACGAGCAGTACTTC
CDR3 protein: CASNGNSYEQYF

D gene: TRBD2
V gene: TRBV6-1
clone size: -
J gene: TRBJ2-1
CDR3 DNA: TGTGCCAGCAAGGAGCGGGAGCTGTTCAACAATGAGCAGTTCTTC
CDR3 protein: CASKERELFNNEQFF

D gene: -
V gene: TRBV19
clone size: -
J gene: TRBJ1-5
CDR3 DNA: TGTGCCAGTAGGATAGGGGTAGGTAAGGGACAGCCCCAGCATTTT
CDR3 protein: CASRIGVGKGQPQHF

D gene: TRBD1
V gene: TRBV27
clone size: -
J gene: TRBJ2-7
CDR3 DNA: TGTGCCAGCAGTTTAGAGGGGGCCCGAGCCTACGAGCAGTACTTC
CDR3 protein: CASSLEGARAYEQYF

D gene: TRBD1
V gene: TRBV14
clone size: -
J gene: TRBJ1-1
CDR3 DNA: TGTGCCAGCAGCCTGCGGACAGGACGGAACACTGAAGCTTTCTTT
CDR3 protein: CASSLRTGRNTEAFF

D gene: -
V gene: TRBV27
clone size: -
J gene: TRBJ2-1
CDR3 DNA: TGTGCCAGCAGGGGTAGCGCAAATTCCTACAATGAGCAGTTCTTC
CDR3 protein: CASRGSANSYNEQFF

D gene: -
V gene: TRBV5-1
clone size: -
J gene: TRBJ2-7
CDR3 DNA: TGCGCCAGCTCGCCAGGTCCCGTATCCACTGGCTACGAGCAGTACTTC
CDR3 protein: CASSPGPVSTGYEQYF

D gene: TRBD2
V gene: TRBV5-4
clone size: few
J gene: TRBJ2-6
CDR3 DNA: TGTGCCAGCAGCTTGGCTAGTCTAGCGGGCTCTGGGGCCAACGTCCTGACTTTC
CDR3 protein: CASSLASLAGSGANVLTF

D gene: TRBD1
V gene: TRBV2
clone size: -
J gene: TRBJ1-1
CDR3 DNA: TGTGCCAGCAGCCAGGACAGGGTAGGGACTGAAGCTTTCTTT
CDR3 protein: CASSQDRVGTEAFF

D gene: -
V gene: TRBV7-2
clone size: -
J gene: TRBJ2-4
CDR3 DNA: TGTGCCAGCAGCTTAGAGGGTTGGAGGGAAATAGCCAAAAACATTCAGTACTTC
CDR3 protein: CASSLEGWREIAKNIQYF

D gene: -
V gene: TRBV6-1
clone size: -
J gene: TRBJ1-1
CDR3 DNA: TGTGCCAACCGAGGGGTCGGGGGGACTGAAGCTTTCTTT
CDR3 protein: CANRGVGGTEAFF

D gene: -
V gene: TRBV28
clone size: -
J gene: TRBJ1-1
CDR3 DNA: TGTGCCAGCAGTTTATCGGGGAGCACTGAAGCTTTCTTT
CDR3 protein: CASSLSGSTEAFF

D gene: -
V gene: TRBV5-1
clone size: -
J gene: TRBJ2-2
CDR3 DNA: TGCGCCAGCAGCTGGGCGATGCTCGCCGGGGAGCTGTTTTTT
CDR3 protein: CASSWAMLAGELFF

D gene: TRBD2
V gene: TRBV27
clone size: -
J gene: TRBJ2-3
CDR3 DNA: TGTGCCAGCAGTTTTTCTAGCGGGAGTTCCACAGATACGCAGTATTTT
CDR3 protein: CASSFSSGSSTDTQYF

D gene: -
V gene: TRBV6-1
clone size: -
J gene: TRBJ2-7
CDR3 DNA: TGTGCCAGCAGTCGCACCTTCTACGAGCAGTACTTC
CDR3 protein: CASSRTFYEQYF

D gene: -
V gene: TRBV2
clone size: -
J gene: TRBJ2-2
CDR3 DNA: TGTGCCAGCAGTATAGACAGACGCACCGGGGAGCTGTTTTTT
CDR3 protein: CASSIDRRTGELFF

D gene: -
V gene: TRBV28
clone size: -
J gene: TRBJ2-7
CDR3 DNA: TGTGCCAGCTCCCCGTGGGGATTCACTGGGGAGCAGTACTTC
CDR3 protein: CASSPWGFTGEQYF

D gene: -
V gene: TRBV6-1
clone size: -
J gene: TRBJ1-4
CDR3 DNA: TGTGCCAGCAGTGAAATTGTGGGCTCAACTAATGAAAAACTGTTTTTT
CDR3 protein: CASSEIVGSTNEKLFF

D gene: TRBD1
V gene: TRBV7-9
clone size: -
J gene: TRBJ1-1
CDR3 DNA: TGTGCCAGCAGCTTTGATACAGGGGTGAAAGCTTTCTTT
CDR3 protein: CASSFDTGVKAFF

D gene: TRBD1
V gene: TRBV25-1
clone size: -
J gene: TRBJ1-1
CDR3 DNA: TGTGCCAGCAGTGAATACCACGGGACAGGGAACACTGAAGCTTTCTTT
CDR3 protein: CASSEYHGTGNTEAFF

D gene: -
V gene: TRBV7-9
clone size: -
J gene: TRBJ1-1
CDR3 DNA: TGTGCCAGCAGCCCGGGCACTGAAGCTTTCTTT
CDR3 protein: CASSPGTEAFF

D gene: -
V gene: TRBV30
clone size: -
J gene: TRBJ2-7
CDR3 DNA: TGTGCCTGGACGGGACTCCGAGGCTACGAGCAGTACTTC
CDR3 protein: CAWTGLRGYEQYF

D gene: -
V gene: TRBV5-1
clone size: -
J gene: TRBJ1-5
CDR3 DNA: TGCGCCAGCAGCTTGGGGGGAGGGGATCAGCCCCAGCATTTT
CDR3 protein: CASSLGGGDQPQHF

D gene: -
V gene: TRBV5-1
clone size: -
J gene: TRBJ2-3
CDR3 DNA: TGCGCCAGCAGTGGTTTATGGGCCGGAGGGATTTACACAGATACGCAGTATTTT
CDR3 protein: CASSGLWAGGIYTDTQYF

D gene: -
V gene: TRBV4-1
clone size: once
J gene: TRBJ2-7
CDR3 DNA: TGCGCCAGCAGCCAGAGTTTAGCCTCCTACGAGCAGTACTTC
CDR3 protein: CASSQSLASYEQYF

D gene: -
V gene: TRBV28
clone size: -
J gene: TRBJ2-2
CDR3 DNA: TGTGCCAGCAGTTTGGCAGGGTGGGAGAACACCGGGGAGCTGTTTTTT
CDR3 protein: CASSLAGWENTGELFF

D gene: TRBD1
V gene: TRBV27
clone size: -
J gene: TRBJ1-4
CDR3 DNA: TGTGCCAGCAGGACTCAGGGGGCTAATGAAAAACTGTTTTTT
CDR3 protein: CASRTQGANEKLFF

D gene: -
V gene: TRBV30
clone size: -
J gene: TRBJ1-1
CDR3 DNA: TGTGCCTGTTCCATTAACACTGAAGCTTTCTTT
CDR3 protein: CACSINTEAFF

D gene: -
V gene: TRBV5-8
clone size: -
J gene: TRBJ1-3
CDR3 DNA: TGTGCCAGCAGCTTCCGCACCGTCCCCTCTGGAAACACCATATATTTT
CDR3 protein: CASSFRTVPSGNTIYF

D gene: TRBD1
V gene: TRBV5-1
clone size: -
J gene: TRBJ1-4
CDR3 DNA: TGCGCCAGCAGCCTACAGGGGAGGCGTGATGAAAAACTGTTTTTT
CDR3 protein: CASSLQGRRDEKLFF

D gene: -
V gene: TRBV6-5
clone size: -
J gene: TRBJ1-1
CDR3 DNA: TGTGCCAGCAGTTACTCGAGGCGGGGGAGCACTGAAGCTTTCTTT
CDR3 protein: CASSYSRRGSTEAFF